The subject of this entry is one TCR beta chain. The target of this receptor is not known. Base quality data are lacking; no much larger clone is found one base away. The data are from a study of cytomegalovirus exposure and HLA in healthy donors listed by TCRdb under 2017. Study-wide context: An earlier analysis of about 560 of the donors reported approximately 260 Gb of sequence data and 117 million unique TCR beta sequences obtained from roughly 170 million T cells. Donor age, sex, ethnicity and CMV serostatus were compiled alongside the repertoire data. Among roughly 400 genotyped donors of the cohort, an average of approximately 240,000 unique TCR beta nucleotide sequences was sequenced per donor, of which about 19% were non-productive. Of the roughly 400 genotyped donors, about 84% fell in the genetic ancestry cluster associated with self-reported Caucasian donors. Approximately 300 gigabases of sequencing data and 70 million to 100 million unique TCR sequences made up an early release that covered under 750 HLA-typed donors. HLA typing covered class I and class II loci at four-digit resolution. The study aimed to test whether cataloging public T cell receptors could reveal signatures of past pathogen exposure. An earlier analysis of several hundred of the donors applied high-throughput TCR beta sequencing to assess whether each TCR beta V gene segment acted as functional or pseudogenic. Besides the first cohort of 666 subjects, a separate validation cohort made up of 95 to 150 different subjects was used. High-throughput TCR immunosequencing, statistical association of individual TCRs with disease status, and machine learning were combined to predict cytomegalovirus infection status. The number of typed donors differed by locus: roughly 629-640 for A, B, C, DRB1 and DQB1; roughly 510 for DQA1; 606 for DPA1; and some 430 for DPB1. Four to six DR-DQ haplotypes were handled as single units for association and clustering because linkage in the cohort was strong. The study profiled the T cell repertoires of hundreds of subjects by immunosequencing and related them to cytomegalovirus serostatus. Rather than drawing on any new phenotypic data, the later analysis identified candidate immune exposures from TCR beta sequences and the way those sequences occurred across donors. A later analysis re-examined previously published TCR beta repertoires from hundreds of donors and added high-resolution HLA genotyping to investigate patterns of TCR occurrence. All discovery cohort repertoires had been generated on a single sequencing platform. In a later genetic analysis, genome-wide SNP genotypes for about 55% of the roughly 670 donors were used, and that subset was treated as a discovery cohort. Results and caveats for the whole study, not just this receptor: The study listed 150 to 200 TCR beta chains as associated with cytomegalovirus. In a later analysis, TCR association rates were found to vary across HLA loci, with the most associated TCRs seen for DRB1 alleles and the fewest for HLA-C alleles. In a later analysis, HLA-associated TCR beta chains showed more clonal expansion and lower generation probabilities than non-associated chains that were equally common. According to a later analysis, most CMV-associated TCR beta chains appeared to be HLA-restricted, and the HLA associations seemed to be driven largely by CMV exposure. Strong co-occurrence of HLA alleles, especially DR and DQ, made assigning TCR associations to individual alleles difficult. A later analysis reported that several top co-occurrence clusters appeared linked to parvovirus B19, influenza, CMV and Epstein-Barr virus. Because HLA typing was missing for some donors at each locus, association tests included only the typed subset. In this cohort, only TCR beta chains were sequenced, and detectable features were limited by the absence of alpha or paired-chain data. Immune exposure information for the cohort was limited to CMV serostatus. A group of highly shared sequence variants was considered likely to be a technical artifact of the sequencing pipeline. The classifier was reported to diagnose cytomegalovirus status with high specificity and sensitivity in both the original and validation cohorts. Linkage disequilibrium might explain the correlated functional status among segregating V segments, but an unknown experimental factor could not be ruled out. Across donors, most TCR sequences were observed very rarely, whereas some public TCRs were present in many individuals. Broadly in line with IMGT annotations, most TCR beta V segments showed up in productive rearrangements about 87% or about 30% of the time in an earlier analysis of about 500 of the donors. A later analysis associated 15,000 to 20,000 TCR beta sequences with specific HLA alleles at a false discovery rate of 0.05. The earlier analysis of nearly 600 of the donors excluded some 15 rarely observed V segments, including chromosome 9 orphons, because counts were too low. A further reported finding was that TCR beta sequences accurately predicted the HLA-A and HLA-B alleles for most subjects in the first cohort. Because the 87-base-pair reads could not distinguish some IMGT-functional V segments, including TRBV6-2 and TRBV6-3, those segments were excluded. The authors suggested that the approach could potentially be extended to other disease states and immunological phenotypes. A later genetic analysis associated a missense DCLRE1C variant with V-gene and J-gene trimming of TCR beta chains, and an independent cohort replicated the association. Compared with the roughly 600-donor mean, donors in an Asian-associated ancestry cluster had fewer N-insertions in productive TCRs, according to a later genetic analysis. A few of the identified cytomegalovirus-associated TCR beta chains were confirmed in vitro to be specific for cytomegalovirus antigens. Sequencing depth was assumed to be roughly uniform across donors in the presence/absence analyses, though that assumption may not hold.

Library method: the immunoSEQ multiplex PCR assay. The multiplex PCR relied on a mix of 60 forward primers for TCR Vbeta segments and 13 reverse primers for TCR Jbeta segments. A multiplex PCR assay on genomic DNA amplified the CDR3 region of rearranged TCR beta genes. The Illumina HiSeq System was used to sequence the amplified TCR beta libraries as 87-base-pair reads. As for the original processing: In a later analysis, tens of millions of unique TCR beta chains were counted across the approximately 620 repertoires, and approximately 9.9 million of these chains were shared by at least two donors. Raw reads were error-corrected and collapsed into unique sequences with a nearest-neighbor algorithm that merged closely related sequences to remove PCR and sequencing errors. To assign V, D and J gene segments, CDR3 sequences were aligned to IMGT reference sequences. Each retained sequence needed at least a six-nucleotide match to both a V gene segment and a J gene segment. Rearrangements were called productive when the CDR3 lacked stop codons and stayed in frame with V and J; all others were non-productive. CDR3 was defined according to IMGT convention as the region running from the second conserved V-encoded cysteine to the conserved J-encoded phenylalanine. Sequences without an unambiguous match to a single V gene segment were excluded from the earlier analysis of approximately 560 of the donors. An earlier analysis of around 600 of the donors classified V segments as functional when productive rearrangements were above 56.7% and as segregating when the standard deviation between donors was above 5%. A statistical classification framework was developed to diagnose cytomegalovirus status using the catalog of TCR beta chain sequences. V and J gene assignment, in a later analysis, came from comparing TCR nucleotide sequences with IMGT/GENE-DB human TR gene sequences. Using the TCRdist pipeline, a later analysis assigned CDR3 sequences along with most-parsimonious VDJ recombination scenarios. In a later analysis, each TCR beta chain was defined by its CDR3 amino acid sequence together with its V-gene family, and reads lacking a unique V-gene family were excluded. A later analysis removed roughly 590 highly shared, low-generation-probability nucleotide sequences to deal with suspected cross-contamination and a sequencing artifact. A later analysis calculated a clonal expansion index for each public chain from normalized within-repertoire ranks of inferred template counts. Generation probabilities in a later analysis came from a VDJ recombination model fitted to out-of-frame rearrangements, and those results were checked against IGoR. A later analysis scored TCR-TCR, TCR-HLA and TCR-CMV co-occurrence with hypergeometric tests, applying a repertoire-size bias correction to TCR pairs. False discovery rates were estimated in a later analysis by permuting HLA or CMV assignments 20 times. A later analysis grouped co-occurring TCRs with DBSCAN, adding TCRdist sequence similarity when clustering within HLA-allele-positive subsets. Repertoires with fewer than 30,000 or more than 120,000 public chains were left out of co-occurrence clustering, as were five repertoires with anomalous nucleotide sharing. TCRdb took this table from immuneACCESS and kept in-frame rearrangements with V and J called. Such tables lack part of the clones; where checked against another copy, unresolved V genes explain under half of the gap, and the rest is unexplained. For V, J and clone size, that table is used; D and trimming come from the DNA. This sample comprises roughly 200,000 clones, less than 85% of them detected only once. The ten largest account for around 0.63% of the sample.

CDR1 MGHRA and CDR2 YSYEKL are derived from the germline V gene. The CDR3, cysteine through phenylalanine, is 15 amino acids long. Of the read, only the CDR3 DNA is kept; its 45 bases are in frame from base 1. Trimming removed 3 bases from V and 7 bases from J; the gene matches leave 10 bases unexplained. In total, more than 500 healthy bone marrow donors made up the cohort. At the time of sampling, every cohort member was nominally healthy, though immune exposures that went unrecorded were likely present. The donor was CMV seronegative and was included in the group of about 400 seronegative cohort members. A peripheral blood sample was collected from each donor, and TCR beta sequencing was performed on peripheral blood mononuclear cells. The Qiagen DNeasy Blood Extraction Kit was used to extract genomic DNA from the blood cell samples.

Material: PBMCs. This clonotype was sampled from a man aged 18 to 29 in good health and CMV-seronegative. Here the chain combines TRBV4-1 and TRBJ1-2, and TRBD1 aligns with 8 junction nucleotides. Here is the DNA: TGCGCCAGCAGCCAGACCACAGGGGGTTTAAGTGGCTACACCTTC. The encoded protein is CASSQTTGGLSGYTF.